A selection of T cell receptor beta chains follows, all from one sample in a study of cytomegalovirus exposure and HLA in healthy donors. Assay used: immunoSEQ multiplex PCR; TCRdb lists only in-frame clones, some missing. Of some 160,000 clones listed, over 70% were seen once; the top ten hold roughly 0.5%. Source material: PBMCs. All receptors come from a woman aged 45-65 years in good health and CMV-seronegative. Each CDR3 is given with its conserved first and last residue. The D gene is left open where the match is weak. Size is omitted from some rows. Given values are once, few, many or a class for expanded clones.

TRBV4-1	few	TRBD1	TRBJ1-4	CASSQGLGGPEKLFF	TGCGCCAGCAGCCAAGGGTTAGGGGGCCCTGAAAAACTGTTTTTT
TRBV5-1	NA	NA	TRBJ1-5	CASSLHGLGSNQPQHF	TGCGCCAGCAGCTTGCACGGACTGGGTAGCAATCAGCCCCAGCATTTT
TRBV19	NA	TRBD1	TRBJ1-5	CASSKKGARGGGQPQHF	TGTGCCAGTAGTAAAAAGGGGGCGCGGGGTGGGGGTCAGCCCCAGCATTTT
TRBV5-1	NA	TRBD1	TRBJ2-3	CASSLASGQGTDTQYF	TGCGCCAGCAGCTTGGCTAGTGGACAGGGGACAGATACGCAGTATTTT
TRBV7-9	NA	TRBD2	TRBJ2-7	CSSSLAKGLAGEANEQYF	TGTTCCAGCAGCTTAGCTAAGGGACTAGCGGGAGAAGCCAACGAGCAGTACTTC
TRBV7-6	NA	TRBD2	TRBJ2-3	CASSLAGAGVSDTQYF	TGTGCCAGCAGCTTAGCGGGAGCGGGAGTCTCAGATACGCAGTATTTT
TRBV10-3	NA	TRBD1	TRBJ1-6	CAISDRDRVSSYNSPLHF	TGTGCCATCAGTGACCGGGACAGGGTGAGCTCCTATAATTCACCCCTCCACTTT
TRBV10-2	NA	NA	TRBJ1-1	CASSRPSGSTEAFF	TGCGCCAGCAGCCGACCAAGCGGCTCCACTGAAGCTTTCTTT
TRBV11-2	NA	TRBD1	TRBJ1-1	CASSPKNDRGYTEAFF	TGTGCCAGCAGCCCAAAAAACGACAGGGGGTACACTGAAGCTTTCTTT
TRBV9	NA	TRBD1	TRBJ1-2	CASSADRGYGGYTF	TGTGCCAGCAGCGCCGACAGGGGATATGGAGGCTACACCTTC
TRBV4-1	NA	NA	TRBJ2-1	CASSQDRVWLARGIGYNEQFF	TGCGCCAGCAGCCAAGATCGGGTCTGGCTAGCAAGAGGGATTGGCTACAATGAGCAGTTCTTC
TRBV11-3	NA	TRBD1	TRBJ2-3	CASSRGQSTDTQYF	TGTGCCAGCAGCCGGGGACAGAGCACAGATACGCAGTATTTT
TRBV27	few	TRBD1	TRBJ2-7	CASSFGQGPREQYF	TGTGCCAGCAGTTTCGGACAGGGGCCTAGGGAGCAGTACTTC
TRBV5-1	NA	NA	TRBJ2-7	CASSWSGGLSYEQYF	TGCGCCAGCAGCTGGTCGGGGGGCCTCTCCTACGAGCAGTACTTC
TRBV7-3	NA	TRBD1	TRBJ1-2	CASSLDREGRGYTF	TGTGCCAGCAGCTTGGACAGGGAGGGACGCGGCTACACCTTC
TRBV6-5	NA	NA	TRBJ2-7	CASSSPTSYEQYF	TGTGCCAGCAGTTCCCCGACTAGCTACGAGCAGTACTTC
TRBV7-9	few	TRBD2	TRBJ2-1	CASSSERLAGEYNEQFF	TGTGCCAGCAGCTCGGAGAGACTAGCGGGGGAGTACAATGAGCAGTTCTTC
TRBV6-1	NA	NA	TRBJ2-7	CASSVTRDYEQYF	TGTGCCAGCAGTGTTACTAGGGACTACGAGCAGTACTTC
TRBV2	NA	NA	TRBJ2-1	CASRYREMGSSYNEQFF	TGTGCCAGCAGATACAGGGAAATGGGAAGCTCCTACAATGAGCAGTTCTTC
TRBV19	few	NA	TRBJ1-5	CASSPTGKRGNQPQHF	TGTGCCAGTAGCCCTACAGGGAAACGTGGCAATCAGCCCCAGCATTTT
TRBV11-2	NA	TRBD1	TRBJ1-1	CASSDRQGSTEAFF	TGTGCCAGCAGCGATCGACAGGGGTCCACTGAAGCTTTCTTT
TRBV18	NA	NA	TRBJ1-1	CASSPPRTGDTEAFF	TGTGCCAGCTCACCACCCAGAACAGGCGACACTGAAGCTTTCTTT
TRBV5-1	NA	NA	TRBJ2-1	CASSLQGSSYNEQFF	TGCGCCAGCAGCTTGCAGGGTAGCTCCTACAATGAGCAGTTCTTC
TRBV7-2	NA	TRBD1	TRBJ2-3	CASSLGTGLTDTQYF	TGTGCCAGCAGCTTAGGGACAGGACTCACAGATACGCAGTATTTT
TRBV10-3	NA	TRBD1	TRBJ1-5	CAISESGTGVQPQHF	TGTGCCATCAGTGAGTCCGGGACAGGGGTGCAGCCCCAGCATTTT
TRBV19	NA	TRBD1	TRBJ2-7	CASSPGTGFYEQYF	TGTGCCAGTAGTCCAGGGACAGGGTTCTACGAGCAGTACTTC
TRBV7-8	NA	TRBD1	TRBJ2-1	CASRHDRDRASNEQFF	TGTGCCAGCAGACATGATCGGGACAGGGCCTCCAATGAGCAGTTCTTC
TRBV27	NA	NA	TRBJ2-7	CASSRYRDNEQYF	TGTGCCAGCAGTCGATATCGGGACAACGAGCAGTACTTC
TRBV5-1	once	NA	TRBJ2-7	CASSLVLPNRDSYEQYF	TGCGCCAGCAGCTTGGTACTACCGAACAGGGACTCCTACGAGCAGTACTTC
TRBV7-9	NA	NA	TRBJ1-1	CASSVAGSLLMNTEAFF	TGTGCCAGCAGCGTAGCCGGGAGCCTATTAATGAACACTGAAGCTTTCTTT
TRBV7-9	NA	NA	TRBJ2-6	CASSLARGANVLTF	TGTGCCAGCAGCTTAGCTCGTGGGGCCAACGTCCTGACTTTC
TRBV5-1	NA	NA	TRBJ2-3	CASSSSGGDTQYF	TGCGCCAGCAGCTCGTCCGGGGGAGATACGCAGTATTTT
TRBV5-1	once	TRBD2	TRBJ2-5	CASSLALAGQETQYF	TGCGCCAGCAGCTTGGCGCTAGCGGGGCAAGAGACCCAGTACTTC
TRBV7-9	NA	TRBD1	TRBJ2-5	CASSVGQAETQYF	TGTGCCAGCAGCGTGGGACAGGCGGAGACCCAGTACTTC
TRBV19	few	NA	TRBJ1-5	CASSIGGRIDQPQHF	TGTGCCAGTAGTATCGGGGGGCGCATCGATCAGCCCCAGCATTTT
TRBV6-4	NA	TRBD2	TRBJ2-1	CASSDSSLAGTANEQFF	TGTGCCAGCAGTGACTCGAGTCTAGCGGGGACAGCAAATGAGCAGTTCTTC
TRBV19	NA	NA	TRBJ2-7	CASGPTVGDYEQYF	TGTGCCAGCGGACCTACGGTGGGAGACTACGAGCAGTACTTC
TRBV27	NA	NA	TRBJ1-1	CASSLTLRLNTEAFF	TGTGCCAGCAGCCTCACCCTTAGATTGAACACTGAAGCTTTCTTT
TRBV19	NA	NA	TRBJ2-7	CASSRGVFAYEQYF	TGTGCCAGTAGTAGGGGGGTCTTCGCCTACGAGCAGTACTTC